Here is one T cell receptor (beta chain) with its context. The antigen remains undetermined. This CDR3 is built from 15 residues. CDR1 MNHEY and CDR2 SVGAGI come from the germline V gene. Trimming pared 6 bases from V and 1 base from J, leaving 15 bases between. A multiplex PCR was run with 60 Vbeta primers and 13 Jbeta primers. Using immunoSEQ multiplex PCR, the repertoire was profiled, and TCRdb retains in-frame clones only, with some absent. The sample contains over 100,000 clones, around three quarters of which appear only once. This record belongs to a study of cytomegalovirus exposure and HLA in healthy donors. Study-wide points: A later analysis linked a missense variant in DCLRE1C to the trimming of TCR beta V and J genes. With further analysis later on, most CMV-associated TCR beta chains appeared HLA-restricted.

Sequencing was performed on PBMCs. The chain links TRBV6-5 to TRBJ1-1, with D maybe TRBD1 (5 bases). The receptor comes from a man under 40 in good health and CMV-seropositive. The CDR3 sequence: CASRRRDGGNTEAFF. The DNA for the CDR3 is TGTGCCAGCAGACGTAGGGACGGGGGGAACACTGAAGCTTTCTTT.